This T cell receptor (beta chain) was identified during a study of cytomegalovirus exposure and HLA in healthy donors. PCR involved 60 Vbeta and 13 Jbeta primers. Only in-frame clones appear in the TCRdb table, and some are missing; sequencing was by immunoSEQ multiplex PCR. The data show about 96,000 clones, with roughly 79% seen just once and approximately 3% held by the top ten. The receptor was isolated from a female donor in good health and CMV-seropositive. Sample: PBMCs.

In DNA form, the CDR3 reads TGTGCCACCAGCAGGCCCGGGGTCTACGAGCAGTACTTC. Amino acid sequence: CATSRPGVYEQYF. The rearrangement joins TRBV15 to TRBJ2-7, with D possibly being TRBD2 (5 bases). Germline CDR1 is LNHNV and CDR2 is YYDKDF (reference sequence). V lost 3 bases, J lost 3 bases, and 9 bases lay in between. The CDR3 covers 13 residues.